What follows are 28 T cell receptor beta chains derived from one specimen sequenced in a study of response to subunit inactivated influenza vaccine. TCRdb independently ran MiXCR on the RT-PCR reads; one entry per CDR3 protein. Altogether hundreds of thousands of distinct CDR3 sequences are present, roughly 10% being singletons, with the ten largest covering 9.5% to 12%. These data are also associated with another study on T cells expressing NK-cell markers. That study adds: Libraries used 5'RACE template switching adding universal primer site and UMIs.

The sequenced sample was PBMCs from blood, obtained on the day of vaccination. These receptors all stem from a man in his fifties who received an inactivated influenza vaccine.

This clonotype came up a few times. The rearrangement uses TRBV12-3 or TRBV12-4 and TRBJ1-4; no firm D call. The V end was cut by 3 bases, the J end by 8 bases, with 10 bases between. CDR3 length equals 13 residues. The CDR3 DNA sequence: TGTGCCAGCAGTTTTCGCCATCGGGAAAAACTGTTTTTT. Translation: CASSFRHREKLFF.

This clonotype appeared many times. The chain combines TRBV6-2 or TRBV6-3 with TRBJ2-7; perhaps TRBD1 as D (5 bases). Per the germline V gene, CDR1 is MNHEY and CDR2 is SVGEGT. The CDR3 loop spans 13 amino acids. Trimming pared 5 bases from V and 4 bases from J, leaving 12 bases between. Written as DNA, the CDR3 is TGTGCCAGCAGTACGAATACAGGTTACGAGCAGTACTTC. Its protein product is CASSTNTGYEQYF.

The V gene is TRBV28, the J gene TRBJ1-5; 7 positions match TRBD1. Germline trimming cut 5 bases from V and 9 bases from J; bases unmatched to any gene: 16. Germline CDR1 and CDR2: MDHEN and SYDVKM. The CDR3 extends over 16 amino acids. The CDR3, as DNA: TGTGCCAGCAGTACCGGGACAGCTAACCTCTTGTTGCCCCAGCATTTT. Its protein product is CASSTGTANLLLPQHF.

This clonotype was observed at least ten times. This rearrangement joins TRBV6-5 to TRBJ1-2; a weak D match, TRBD1 (6 bases). The CDR3 contains 14 residues. Trimming left V 2 bases short and J 4 bases short, with 11 bases between. From germline, CDR1 is MNHEY and CDR2 SVGAGI. This chain's CDR3 is CASSYGGIGYGYTF. The CDR3 DNA reads TGTGCCAGCAGTTACGGGGGCATAGGCTATGGCTACACCTTC.

This clonotype was detected a few times. J is TRBJ2-7 and V is TRBV7-8; 7 nucleotides align to TRBD2. The germline CDR1 and CDR2 sequences are SGHVS and FQNEAQ. V was pared by 5 bases and J by 0 bases, with 4 bases of the junction left unmatched. The CDR3 consists of 14 residues. The CDR3 loop is CASSPRTSSYEQYF. CDR3 DNA: TGTGCCAGCAGCCCGCGGACTAGCTCCTACGAGCAGTACTTC.

The V call is TRBV20-1, the J call TRBJ1-1, with D tentatively TRBD1 (6 bases). Germline loops: CDR1 DFQATT, CDR2 SNEGSKA (reference sequence). The V and J ends lost 6 bases and 1 base respectively, with 12 bases between them. The CDR3 is 13 residues long. Here the CDR3 DNA reads TGCAGTGCAAGCGGGGGGCCGAACACTGAAGCTTTCTTT. Amino acid sequence: CSASGGPNTEAFF.

The J gene is TRBJ2-1, the V gene TRBV12-3 or TRBV12-4; 7 positions match TRBD2. CDR3 length: 15 residues. V shed 3 bases and J 7 bases; nucleotides not matched to a gene: 9. The CDR3 DNA reads TGTGCCAGCAGTTTTAGGGAGGGCCGAAGGAATGAGCAGTTCTTC. Its translation is CASSFREGRRNEQFF.

This clonotype was seen many times. The chain links TRBV12-3 or TRBV12-4 to TRBJ1-1, with D tentatively TRBD1 (5 bases). The V gene lost 3 bases and the J gene lost 0 bases, with 8 bases spanning the gap. This CDR3 is built from 14 residues. CDR3 residues: CASSFQGLNTEAFF. CDR3 nucleotides: TGTGCCAGCAGTTTCCAGGGTTTGAACACTGAAGCTTTCTTT.

The rearrangement links TRBV28 to TRBJ2-1; D gene uncertain. Germline V gene lookup returns CDR1 MDHEN and CDR2 SYDVKM. V was pared by 10 bases and J by 8 bases, with 15 bases between. The length of the CDR3 is 12 residues. Written as DNA, the CDR3 is TGTGCCACTCGGACCCGAAGGTATGAGCAGTTCTTC. It is translated as CATRTRRYEQFF.

The chain carries TRBV3-1 and TRBJ2-2; tentatively, D is TRBD1 (6 bases). This CDR3 comprises 16 residues. Trimming removed 1 base from V and 2 bases from J, with 11 bases in between. Per germline, CDR1 LGHDT and CDR2 YNNKEL (reference sequence). The CDR3 region has the DNA TGTGCCAGCAGCCAAGCAGGACAGATAAACACCGGGGAGCTGTTTTTT. Encoded protein: CASSQAGQINTGELFF.

The J gene is TRBJ2-1, the V gene TRBV4-3; 11 nucleotides line up with TRBD2. The CDR3 runs to 18 residues. CDR1 is LGHNA, CDR2 YSLEER, per germline. Trimming took 0 bases from V and 3 from J; bases not matched to a gene: 7. CDR3 sequence reads: CASSQDPRGLAGYNEQFF. In nucleotides, the CDR3 is TGCGCCAGCAGCCAAGACCCTCGTGGACTAGCGGGCTACAATGAGCAGTTCTTC.

This clonotype was observed many times. The V and J genes are TRBV5-1 and TRBJ2-7; unclear D gene. Trimming took 4 bases from V and 0 from J, leaving 14 bases between them. The germline gives CDR1 SGHRS, CDR2 YFSETQ. This CDR3 spans 15 amino acids. In nucleotides, the CDR3 is TGCGCCAGCAGCCCCATGGGGATTAGCTCCTACGAGCAGTACTTC. Its protein is CASSPMGISSYEQYF.

The DNA of the CDR3 is TGTGCCAGCAGTTACTCGAGACGGACGAGCTCCTATAATTCACCCCTCCACTTT. This sequence encodes CASSYSRRTSSYNSPLHF. The chain has TRBV6-2 or TRBV6-3 and TRBJ1-6; D gene unclear. Looked up from germline, CDR1 is MNHEY and CDR2 is SVGEGT. V gave up 0 bases and J gave up 0 bases, with 12 bases separating them. This CDR3 comprises 18 residues.

The rearrangement joins TRBV29-1 to TRBJ1-1; D is ambiguous. CDR3 length equals 11 residues. Germline loops: CDR1 SQVTM, CDR2 ANQGSEA. Trimming removed 4 bases at V and 8 bases at J, with 11 bases between. The CDR3 loop reads CSVVPTMEAFF. The CDR3 region has the DNA TGCAGCGTTGTCCCAACAATGGAAGCTTTCTTT.

The CDR3 bases are TGCGCCAGCAGCCCTACGACAGGGAGGCCCTACGAGCAGTACTTC. Protein product: CASSPTTGRPYEQYF. The chain recombines TRBV5-1 with TRBJ2-7; D might be TRBD1 (7 bases). V was pared by 4 bases and J by 2 bases, with 16 bases between. This CDR3 has 15 amino acids. The germline CDR1 and CDR2 sequences are SGHRS and YFSETQ.

This clonotype has only a few counts. V is TRBV10-3 and J is TRBJ1-2; D is undetermined. The V gene lost 4 bases and the J gene lost 4 bases, with 10 bases spanning the gap. Germline V gives CDR1 ENHRY, CDR2 SYGVKD. The CDR3 is 13 amino acids. In DNA form, the CDR3 reads TGTGCCATCAGTGGCGGGTCGTTCTATGGCTACACCTTC. Its protein product is CAISGGSFYGYTF.

This clonotype was seen more than once but under ten times. The V gene is TRBV18, the J gene TRBJ1-1; D unclear. The CDR3 length is 13 residues. Germline V gene lookup returns CDR1 KGHSH and CDR2 LQKENI. V lost 8 bases and J lost 1, with 11 bases in between. The CDR3 region has the DNA TGTGCCAGCAGCCCAATGGGGAACACTGAAGCTTTCTTT. This translates into CASSPMGNTEAFF. Variable domain in full (rest from reference TRBV18 and TRBJ1-1): NAGVMQNPRHLVRRRGQEARLRCSPMKGHSHVYWYRQLPEEGLKFMVYLQKENIIDESGMPKERFSAEFPKEGPSILRIQQVVRGDSAAYFCASSPMGNTEAFFGQGTRLTVV.

In this sample, this clonotype turned up a few times. The J gene is TRBJ1-1, the V gene TRBV7-2; the D gene is possibly TRBD1 (5 bases). With 1 base removed from V and 7 bases from J, the gap between germline ends came to 16 bases. The CDR3 consists of 15 residues. Germline CDR1 reads SGHTA; CDR2 reads FQGNSA. CDR3: CASSLGWGPANEAFF. The CDR3 DNA reads TGTGCCAGCAGCTTAGGCTGGGGACCGGCTAATGAAGCTTTCTTT.

This clonotype was picked up a small number of times. The V and J genes are TRBV20-1 and TRBJ2-7; possibly TRBD1 or TRBD2 for D (5 bases each). The CDR3 is 15 amino acids. The ends were cut back, 1 base at V and 0 bases at J, with 13 bases in the middle. Germline assignment: CDR1 DFQATT and CDR2 SNEGSKA (reference sequence). The DNA for the CDR3 is TGCAGTGCTAGAGGGGGGACGCTCAGCTCCTACGAGCAGTACTTC. Its translation: CSARGGTLSSYEQYF.

This chain joins TRBV5-1 and TRBJ2-7; 7 nucleotides match TRBD1. Germline values: CDR1 SGHRS, CDR2 YFSETQ. The J segment lost 0 bases and the V segment lost 4 bases, leaving 13 bases of the junction unmatched. CDR3 length equals 17 residues. As DNA, the CDR3 is TGCGCCAGCAGCACAGACAGGGCCCGCCCAAGCTCCTACGAGCAGTACTTC. Its protein is CASSTDRARPSSYEQYF.

The chain carries TRBV4-3 and TRBJ1-1; TRBD1 is a possible D gene (5 bases). Trimming cost V 0 bases and J 8 bases, with 10 bases left between them. The CDR3 consists of 13 residues. The germline V gene encodes CDR1 LGHNA and CDR2 YSLEER. Here the CDR3 reads CASSQDRGAEAFF. The CDR3 region has the DNA TGCGCCAGCAGCCAAGATCGTGGGGCAGAAGCTTTCTTT.

The chain recombines TRBV7-2 with TRBJ1-1; possible D gene TRBD1, 5 bases. Germline CDR1 reads SGHTA; CDR2 reads FQGNSA. V dropped 3 bases and J dropped 6 bases, with 14 bases sitting between them. The CDR3 length is 14 residues. The CDR3 is CASSFLRGAAEAFF. The CDR3 DNA reads as TGTGCCAGCAGCTTCCTCCGGGGCGCCGCTGAAGCTTTCTTT.

The chain combines TRBV10-3 with TRBJ2-6, with 8 bases lining up with TRBD1. With V trimmed by 1 base and J by 4 bases, 3 bases remained unmatched. The CDR3 contains 16 residues. Germline CDR1 ENHRY, CDR2 SYGVKD. CDR3: CAISEFRGQGANVLTF. The DNA of the CDR3 is TGTGCCATCAGTGAGTTCAGGGGGCAGGGGGCCAACGTCCTGACTTTC.

This clonotype was counted many times. This chain joins TRBV7-9 and TRBJ2-4; D call uncertain. CDR1 and CDR2 (germline): SEHNR, FQNEAQ (reference sequence). There are 14 residues in the CDR3. Between the trimmed V and J ends, which lost 4 bases and 0 bases, there was a span of 7 bases. The DNA of the CDR3 is TGTGCCAGCAGCTCAGAGATAGCCAAAAACATTCAGTACTTC. Translating it yields CASSSEIAKNIQYF.

This clonotype has only a few counts. The rearrangement links TRBV4-2 to TRBJ2-3; D call uncertain. In germline, CDR1 is LGHNA, CDR2 YNFKEQ. Between the trimmed V and J ends, which lost 1 base and 2 bases, there was a span of 16 bases. This CDR3 has 17 residues. For the CDR3, the DNA is TGTGCCAGCAGCCAAGCCTCTTTACCGGAAATCACAGATACGCAGTATTTT. This sequence encodes CASSQASLPEITDTQYF.

The rearrangement uses TRBV7-2 and TRBJ2-7, with D tentatively TRBD1 or TRBD2 (6 bases each). CDR1 and CDR2 from the germline V gene are SGHTA and FQGNSA. This CDR3 has 15 amino acids. The V end was cut by 5 bases, the J end by 6 bases, with 20 bases between. CDR3: CASSAGGGSIREQYF. The CDR3 DNA reads TGTGCCAGCAGCGCCGGAGGGGGGTCCATCCGCGAGCAGTACTTC.

V usage is TRBV5-1 and J usage is TRBJ2-3; D is ambiguous. The CDR3 consists of 13 residues. The germline gives CDR1 SGHRS, CDR2 YFSETQ. V was cut by 4 bases and J by 2 bases, with 8 bases left in between. CDR3 DNA sequence: TGCGCCAGCAGCCTATATTTCACAGATACGCAGTATTTT. As protein: CASSLYFTDTQYF.

This clonotype was found many times. The gene calls are TRBV29-1 and TRBJ2-1; the D gene is possibly TRBD1 (5 bases). The germline V and J ends were trimmed by 5 bases and 3 bases, with 8 bases remaining between them. Germline-derived CDR1 and CDR2 are SQVTM and ANQGSEA. The CDR3 length is 12 residues. As DNA, the CDR3 is TGCAGCGTTTACAGGTACTACAATGAGCAGTTCTTC. Amino acid sequence: CSVYRYYNEQFF.